This T cell receptor beta chain was recorded in a study of control samples from healthy donors and cancer patients. The table came from immunoSEQ multiplex PCR; TCRdb's copy has only in-frame clones and leaves some out. This sample has fewer than 120,000 clones, with approximately 88% found just once. The specimen was PBMCs. The TCR comes from a woman in her fifties or sixties with lung cancer.

DNA of the CDR3: TGTGCCAGTAGTAGTCGGGAGGGGGTTATGGATCAGCCCCAGCATTTT. Residues: CASSSREGVMDQPQHF. J is TRBJ1-5 and V is TRBV19; possibly TRBD1 for D (6 bases). V shed 4 bases and J shed 5 bases, with 18 bases lying between them. Germline V gives CDR1 LNHDA, CDR2 SQIVND (reference sequence). CDR3 length: 16 residues. Combining the CDR3 with reference TRBV19 and TRBJ1-5 gives the whole variable domain DGGITQSPKYLFRKEGQNVTLSCEQNLNHDAMYWYRQDPGQGLRLIYYSQIVNDFQKGDIAEGYSVSREKKESFPLTVTSAQKNPTAFYLCASSSREGVMDQPQHFGDGTRLSIL.